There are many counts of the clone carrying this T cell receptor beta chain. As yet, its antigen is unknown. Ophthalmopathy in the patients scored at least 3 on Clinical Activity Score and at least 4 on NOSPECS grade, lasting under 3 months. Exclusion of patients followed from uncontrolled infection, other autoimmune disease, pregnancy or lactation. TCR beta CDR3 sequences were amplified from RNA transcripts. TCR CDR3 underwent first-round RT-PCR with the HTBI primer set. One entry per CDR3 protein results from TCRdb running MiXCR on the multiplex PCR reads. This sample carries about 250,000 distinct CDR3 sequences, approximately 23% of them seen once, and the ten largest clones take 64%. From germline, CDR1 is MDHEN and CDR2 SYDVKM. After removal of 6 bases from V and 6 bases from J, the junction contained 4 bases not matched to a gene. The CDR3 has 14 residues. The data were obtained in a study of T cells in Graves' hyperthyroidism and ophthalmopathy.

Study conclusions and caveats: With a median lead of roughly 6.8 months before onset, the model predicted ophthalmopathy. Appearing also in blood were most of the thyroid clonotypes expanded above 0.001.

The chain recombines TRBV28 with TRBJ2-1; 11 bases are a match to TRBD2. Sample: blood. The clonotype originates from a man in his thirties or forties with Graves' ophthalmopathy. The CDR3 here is CASSPTSGINEQFF. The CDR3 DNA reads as TGTGCCAGCAGCCCGACTAGCGGGATCAATGAGCAGTTCTTC.